This T cell receptor (beta chain) was captured in a study of molecular identifiers for immune sequencing clone quantification. Overall study findings and caveats: Identical TCR molecules that share a barcode could lead to an underestimation of highly expanded clone sizes.

This clonotype has just a few counts. Its antigen is as yet unknown. TCRdb passed the PCR reads through MiXCR, listing each CDR3 protein once. The sample shows hundreds of thousands of distinct CDR3 sequences, 25% of them seen only once. The receptor's source is a human donor in good health. Some libraries in this study had Jurkat cell RNA spiked in. Sequenced: naive CD8+ T cells from blood, with Jurkat cell RNA spiked in. Described subset: FACS-sorted CD8+CD4-CCR7+CD45RA+ naive T cells.

The CDR3: CASSQDPAETYEQYF. The CDR3 bases are TGTGCCAGCAGCCAAGATCCTGCCGAGACCTACGAGCAGTACTTC. V and J are TRBV3-1 and TRBJ2-7; no definite D call. This CDR3 comprises 15 residues. Trimming pared 0 bases from V and 2 bases from J, leaving 11 bases between. The germline V gene has CDR1 LGHDT and CDR2 YNNKEL (reference sequence).